This passage covers 5 T cell receptor beta chains from one sample sequenced in a study of T-cell memory formation after mild COVID-19. From the 5' RACE reads, TCRdb called clonotypes with MiXCR, one entry per CDR3 protein. This table has 300,000 to 400,000 distinct CDR3 sequences, 28% appearing once. Source material: PBMCs or a T cell subset sorted from them (not recorded which). These receptors all come from an adult woman who had mild COVID-19 (a few samples of this study predate the infection). Cell type and time point are not known.

The CDR3 DNA reads as TGTGCCAGCAGCTCCCAACAGGGTGGGTTGACTGGAAACACCATATATTTT. It specifies CASSSQQGGLTGNTIYF. The chain joins TRBV7-2 to TRBJ1-3; the D gene is possibly TRBD1 (6 bases). Germline-derived CDR1 and CDR2 are SGHTA and FQGNSA. V lost 4 bases and J 2 bases, leaving 18 bases between the germline ends. CDR3 length equals 17 residues.

The chain links TRBV5-1 to TRBJ2-3, with D tentatively TRBD2 (6 bases). CDR1 SGHRS and CDR2 YFSETQ come from the germline V gene. There are 23 residues in the CDR3. Trimming left V 1 base short and J 0 bases short, with 33 bases between. This chain's CDR3 is CASSLRSPPGFRDSFLSTDTQYF. CDR3 bases: TGCGCCAGCAGCTTGCGATCCCCCCCCGGTTTCAGGGACTCCTTCCTGAGCACAGATACGCAGTATTTT.

V gene TRBV5-1 combines with J gene TRBJ2-7; D possibly corresponds to TRBD1 (6 bases). The V gene's germline CDR1 is SGHRS and CDR2 YFSETQ. V was clipped by 4 bases and J by 1 base, with 15 bases between them. This CDR3 region has 15 residues. The CDR3 sequence: CASSRLGATSYEQYF. CDR3 sequence (DNA): TGCGCCAGCAGCAGGTTGGGGGCTACTTCCTACGAGCAGTACTTC.

This clonotype was recorded a few times. This chain connects TRBV20-1 to TRBJ2-4; D assignment may be TRBD1 or TRBD2 (5 bases each). This CDR3 has 11 residues. Trimming removed 6 bases at V and 6 bases at J, with 9 bases between. Looked up from germline, CDR1 is DFQATT and CDR2 is SNEGSKA (reference sequence). The CDR3 DNA follows: TGCAGTGCCCCGAGGGGAAACATTCAGTACTTC. It encodes CSAPRGNIQYF.

This rearrangement joins TRBV6-6 to TRBJ2-7; 7 positions agree with TRBD1. J was trimmed by 5 bases and V by 5 bases; bases with no gene match: 6. The CDR3 loop spans 13 amino acids. Germline CDR1 and CDR2: MNHNY and SVGAGI (reference sequence). CDR3: CASSPGTANEQYF. In nucleotides, the CDR3 is TGTGCCAGCAGTCCGGGGACAGCTAACGAGCAGTACTTC.